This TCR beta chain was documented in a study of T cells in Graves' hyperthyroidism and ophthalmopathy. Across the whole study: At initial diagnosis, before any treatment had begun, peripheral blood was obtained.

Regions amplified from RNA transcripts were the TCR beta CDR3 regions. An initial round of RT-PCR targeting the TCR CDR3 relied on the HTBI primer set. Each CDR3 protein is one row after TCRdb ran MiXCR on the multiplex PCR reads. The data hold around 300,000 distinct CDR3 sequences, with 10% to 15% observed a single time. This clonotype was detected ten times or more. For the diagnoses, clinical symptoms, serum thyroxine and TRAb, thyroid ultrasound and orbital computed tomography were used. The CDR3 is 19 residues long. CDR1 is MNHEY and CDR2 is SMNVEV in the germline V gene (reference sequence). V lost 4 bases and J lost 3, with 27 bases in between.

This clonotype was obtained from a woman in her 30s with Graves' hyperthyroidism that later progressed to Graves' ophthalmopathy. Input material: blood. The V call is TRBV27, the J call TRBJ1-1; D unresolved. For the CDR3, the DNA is TGTGCCAGCAGTTCTACCACTCTGACGCGAGGGCCAAAGGACACTGAAGCTTTCTTT. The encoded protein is CASSSTTLTRGPKDTEAFF.